This passage covers 20 T cell receptor beta chains from one sample sequenced in a study of regulatory T cells in long-lasting Graves disease. Arm-PCR of CDR3 regions and iRepertoire HTBI primers were used to build TCR beta libraries. TCRdb re-derived calls from the multiplex PCR reads in MiXCR, one entry per CDR3 protein. The sample carries 400,000 or so distinct CDR3 sequences, less than 25% recorded once. Time point: persistent/refractory GD, antithyroid drugs over 5 years with positive TRAb. Scientists built the TCR library using RNA that was extracted from PBMCs. The sample was peripheral blood mononuclear cells (PBMCs), taken when the disease was refractory, from a patient treated with antithyroid drugs. The origin of the receptors is a female donor with Graves disease.

In its sample, this clonotype was seen a few times. This chain uses TRBV11-3 with TRBJ2-1, with D possibly being TRBD1 (6 bases). V was clipped by 3 bases and J by 6 bases, with 12 bases between them. CDR1 is SGHNT and CDR2 is YENEEA in the germline V gene. CDR3 size: 14 residues. CDR3 sequence reads: CASSFTGTPNEQFF. The CDR3 region has the DNA TGTGCCAGCAGCTTTACTGGGACACCCAATGAGCAGTTCTTC.

The rearrangement uses TRBV27 and TRBJ2-4; TRBD2 aligns across 11 bases. V lost 8 bases to trimming and J lost 7 bases; unmatched junction nucleotides: 10. CDR1 and CDR2 from the germline V gene are MNHEY and SMNVEV (reference sequence). The CDR3 totals 15 residues. The CDR3 is CASQPLAGGGNIQYF. CDR3 coding DNA: TGTGCCAGCCAACCCCTAGCGGGAGGTGGTAACATTCAGTACTTC.

The J gene is TRBJ2-2, the V gene TRBV30; D gene uncertain. Germline CDR1 GTSNPN, CDR2 SVGIG (reference sequence). V gave up 0 bases and J gave up 6 bases, with 8 bases separating them. The CDR3 totals 13 residues. CDR3 nucleotides: TGTGCCTGGAGTGTACGGTGGGCCGGGGAGCTGTTTTTT. It specifies CAWSVRWAGELFF.

This clonotype was detected many times. The chain is built from TRBV7-9 and TRBJ1-1; tentatively, D is TRBD1 (6 bases). The ends were cut back, 5 bases at V and 2 bases at J, with 18 bases in the middle. The CDR3 has 16 residues. The germline V gene has CDR1 SEHNR and CDR2 FQNEAQ (reference sequence). The CDR3: CASSTSTGGVNTEAFF. The CDR3 bases are TGTGCCAGCAGCACCTCTACCGGGGGCGTTAACACTGAAGCTTTCTTT.

The rearrangement links TRBV20-1 to TRBJ2-7, with 9 bases fitting TRBD2. CDR3 length: 15 residues. The germline gives CDR1 DFQATT, CDR2 SNEGSKA (reference sequence). Trimming at V came to 6 bases and at J to 1 base, leaving 10 bases not matched to a gene. The CDR3, as DNA: TGCAGTGCGCCCCAATCGGGACTAGCTTCCTACGAGCAGTACTTC. Translation gives CSAPQSGLASYEQYF.

The chain employs TRBV20-1 and TRBJ1-3; TRBD1 matches 8 bases. Looked up from germline, CDR1 is DFQATT and CDR2 is SNEGSKA (reference sequence). With 3 bases clipped from V and 4 bases from J, the junction kept 5 bases outside the gene matches. The CDR3 loop spans 14 amino acids. The CDR3 is CSASSRGHGNTIYF. CDR3 DNA: TGCAGTGCTAGTTCCAGGGGGCACGGAAACACCATATATTTT.

There are a few counts of this clonotype. The CDR3 sequence: CASSREGAAYGYTF. The CDR3, as DNA: TGTGCCAGCAGTCGAGAGGGAGCAGCCTATGGCTACACCTTC. The rearrangement uses TRBV11-2 and TRBJ1-2; D ambiguous. There are 14 residues in the CDR3. Germline values: CDR1 SGHAT, CDR2 FQNNGV. V gave up 6 bases and J gave up 4 bases, with 15 bases separating them.

This clonotype was counted ten times or more. The V call is TRBV7-2, the J call TRBJ2-7, with D perhaps TRBD1 (5 bases). V gave up 4 bases and J gave up 3 bases, with 10 bases separating them. The CDR3 is made up of 13 amino acids. Germline-derived CDR1 and CDR2 are SGHTA and FQGNSA. The CDR3: CASSSMQGYEQYF. As DNA, the CDR3 is TGTGCCAGCAGCTCTATGCAGGGCTACGAGCAGTACTTC. The complete variable domain, with remaining parts taken from reference TRBV7-2 and TRBJ2-7, reads GAGVSQSPSNKVTEKGKDVELRCDPISGHTALYWYRQSLGQGLEFLIYFQGNSAPDKSGLPSDRFSAERTGGSVSTLTIQRTQQEDSAVYLCASSSMQGYEQYFGPGTRLTVT.

This chain joins TRBV5-1 and TRBJ2-2; no clear D gene. The ends were cut back, 2 bases at V and 4 bases at J, with 6 bases in the middle. CDR1 and CDR2 (germline): SGHRS, YFSETQ. CDR3 length: 13 amino acids. This CDR3 is CASSFVTTGELFF. The CDR3 nucleotides are TGCGCCAGCAGCTTTGTCACCACCGGGGAGCTGTTTTTT.

The V and J genes are TRBV7-2 and TRBJ2-2, with a tentative D call TRBD2 (6 bases). Between the trimmed V and J ends, which lost 5 bases and 1 base, there was a span of 17 bases. CDR1 SGHTA and CDR2 FQGNSA come from the germline V gene. There are 17 residues in the CDR3. Written as DNA, the CDR3 is TGTGCCAGCAGCCAACGGAGGGACTCACAGAACACCGGGGAGCTGTTTTTT. Protein: CASSQRRDSQNTGELFF.

This clonotype was seen more than once but under ten times. The rearrangement links TRBV18 to TRBJ1-4; no firm D call. The V gene's germline CDR1 is KGHSH and CDR2 LQKENI. The CDR3 runs to 15 residues. V shed 0 bases and J shed 3 bases, with 8 bases lying between them. CDR3 in amino acids: CASSPPSGANEKLFF. DNA of the CDR3: TGTGCCAGCTCACCACCGTCGGGTGCTAATGAAAAACTGTTTTTT.

This clonotype was seen just once. This may come from a read error, since a much larger clone is one base off. V usage is TRBV6-1 and J usage is TRBJ2-7; TRBD2 agrees at 9 bases. The J segment lost 6 bases and the V segment lost 5 bases, leaving 17 bases of the junction unmatched. The CDR3 runs 17 residues. Per germline, CDR1 MNHNS and CDR2 SASEGT. The CDR3 reads CASSTGFELAGTCEQYF. For the CDR3, the DNA is TGTGCCAGCAGTACGGGATTTGAGCTAGCGGGAACCTGCGAGCAGTACTTC.

This clonotype was counted only a few times. The J gene is TRBJ1-6, the V gene TRBV10-3, with D unresolved. This CDR3 is 15 amino acids long. Germline V gene sequence: CDR1 ENHRY, CDR2 SYGVKD. V gave up 3 bases and J gave up 9 bases, with 15 bases separating them. The CDR3: CAISDPLGKGSPLHF. The CDR3 bases are TGTGCCATCAGTGACCCCCTGGGCAAGGGTTCACCCCTCCACTTT.

A few counts support this clonotype. At one boundary the junction diverges from the germline segment, which might be a read error. The CDR3 sequence is CASSSRQVTEDF. The CDR3 DNA sequence: TGTGCCAGCAGCTCAAGACAGGTGACGGAGGACTTC. V is TRBV7-8 and J is TRBJ2-5; tentative D call: TRBD1 (6 bases). Germline loops: CDR1 SGHVS, CDR2 FQNEAQ. The CDR3 length is 12 residues.

This clonotype occurred a few times. The V gene is TRBV29-1, the J gene TRBJ1-1; no reliable D call. Looked up from germline, CDR1 is SQVTM and CDR2 is ANQGSEA. Trimming removed 4 bases at V and 10 bases at J, with 10 bases between. CDR3 length: 10 amino acids. The CDR3 sequence: CSVADVVAFF. DNA for the CDR3: TGCAGCGTTGCAGATGTAGTAGCTTTCTTT.

This clonotype was counted between two and nine times. This chain joins TRBV11-2 and TRBJ1-5; 7 bases are shared with TRBD1. This CDR3 has 14 residues. V was clipped by 1 base and J by 6 bases; unmatched bases: 3. Germline V gene sequence: CDR1 SGHAT, CDR2 FQNNGV. CDR3 in amino acids: CASSLGQGVQPQHF. The CDR3 nucleotides are TGTGCCAGCAGCTTAGGGCAGGGGGTTCAGCCCCAGCATTTT.

This clonotype turned up a few times. This chain joins TRBV19 and TRBJ2-7, with 9 bases fitting TRBD1. Trimming cost V 4 bases and J 4 bases; bases outside gene matches: 5. The CDR3 is made up of 14 amino acids. Germline CDR1 and CDR2: LNHDA and SQIVND (reference sequence). The CDR3 reads CASSTVQGAYEQYF. As DNA, the CDR3 is TGTGCCAGTAGTACCGTACAGGGGGCGTACGAGCAGTACTTC.

This clonotype appeared a few times. This chain connects TRBV10-3 to TRBJ1-2; 9 bases fit TRBD1. The CDR3 has 14 residues. Germline V gives CDR1 ENHRY, CDR2 SYGVKD. With V trimmed by 6 bases and J by 5 bases, 7 bases remained unmatched. CDR3 sequence reads: CAISPQGASYGYTF. The CDR3 coding sequence is TGTGCCATCAGCCCACAGGGGGCAAGTTATGGCTACACCTTC.

This clonotype has more than one count but fewer than ten. The rearrangement joins TRBV7-2 to TRBJ2-7; TRBD2 matches at 9 bases. Germline V gene lookup returns CDR1 SGHTA and CDR2 FQGNSA. V was pared by 5 bases and J by 3 bases, with 5 bases of the junction left unmatched. This CDR3 comprises 14 residues. CDR3 loop: CASSPHSGGYEQYF. In DNA, the CDR3 is TGTGCCAGCAGCCCGCATAGCGGGGGCTACGAGCAGTACTTC.

This clonotype was counted many times. The CDR3 sequence: CASSTKLRTGWDTGELFF. DNA for the CDR3: TGTGCCAGCAGTACAAAACTTCGGACAGGTTGGGACACCGGGGAGCTGTTTTTT. The chain employs TRBV28 and TRBJ2-2; 7 nucleotides agree with TRBD1. Germline trimming cut 5 bases from V and 3 bases from J; bases unmatched to any gene: 15. The germline V gene encodes CDR1 MDHEN and CDR2 SYDVKM. The length of the CDR3 is 18 residues.